These 22 T cell receptor beta chains came from one sample sequenced in a study of Ad26.COV2.S vaccination and SARS-CoV-2 variants. This table comes from immunoSEQ multiplex PCR, and its TCRdb copy is limited to in-frame clones, with some not included. Here the sample spans about 350,000 clones, 92% being singletons. Sequenced here: peripheral blood, sampled after recovery from COVID-19. The receptors come from a human donor who had recovered from COVID-19.

The gene calls are TRBV19 and TRBJ2-7; 13 nucleotides match TRBD2. The CDR3 contains 15 residues. The V gene end was trimmed by 7 bases and the J gene end by 3 bases; junction bases not matched to a gene: 6. Per the germline V gene, CDR1 is LNHDA and CDR2 is SQIVND (reference sequence). As DNA, the CDR3 is TGTGCCAGTAAACGGACTAGCGGGGGATACTACGAGCAGTACTTC. This gives the protein CASKRTSGGYYEQYF.

The chain is built from TRBV4-1 and TRBJ1-6, with D tentatively TRBD1 (5 bases). Trimming pared 1 base from V and 14 bases from J, leaving 21 bases between. This CDR3 spans 16 amino acids. Germline-derived CDR1 and CDR2 are MGHRA and YSYEKL. Here the CDR3 DNA reads TGCGCCAGCAGCCAAGGGTGGGGACTCATCTTCGGTACCCTCCACTTT. This encodes CASSQGWGLIFGTLHF.

This chain joins TRBV5-4 and TRBJ1-2; TRBD1 is a possible D gene (6 bases). The germline gives CDR1 SGHNT, CDR2 YYREEE (reference sequence). This CDR3 is 13 amino acids long. Trimming removed 3 bases at V and 8 bases at J, with 14 bases between. CDR3 in DNA: TGTGCCAGCAGCTCCCTGAACAGGGACGGCTACACCTTC. It yields the protein CASSSLNRDGYTF.

The chain links TRBV6-5 to TRBJ2-5, with 8 bases lining up with TRBD1. V dropped 7 bases and J dropped 2; count of bases not matched to a gene: 6. Per the germline V gene, CDR1 is MNHEY and CDR2 is SVGAGI. The length of the CDR3 is 14 residues. DNA of the CDR3: TGTGCCAGCAATCCGGGACAGGCACAAGAGACCCAGTACTTC. It specifies CASNPGQAQETQYF.

The chain has TRBV7-9 and TRBJ1-1, with 8 nucleotides matching TRBD1. With 0 bases clipped from V and 5 bases from J, the junction kept 5 bases outside the gene matches. The CDR3 is 15 amino acids. Germline CDR1 and CDR2: SEHNR and FQNEAQ (reference sequence). The CDR3 protein is CASSLAQGGTTEAFF. The CDR3 nucleotides are TGTGCCAGCAGCTTAGCACAGGGGGGAACAACTGAAGCTTTCTTT.

The gene calls are TRBV6-1 and TRBJ1-6; D is unclear. Germline V gene lookup returns CDR1 MNHNS and CDR2 SASEGT. The CDR3 spans 14 residues. V was trimmed by 3 bases and J by 7 bases, leaving 10 bases between them. The CDR3 protein is CASSDGPGNSPLHF. The CDR3 nucleotides read TGTGCCAGCAGTGACGGCCCTGGGAATTCACCCCTCCACTTT.

The chain combines TRBV6-5 with TRBJ2-2; 7 nucleotides align to TRBD2. The V gene's germline CDR1 is MNHEY and CDR2 SVGAGI. The CDR3 consists of 14 residues. The trim removed 6 bases at V and 0 bases at J, leaving 1 base unmatched. The CDR3 DNA reads as TGTGCCAGCAGAGCGGGGACGAACACCGGGGAGCTGTTTTTT. Amino acids: CASRAGTNTGELFF.

The chain employs TRBV9 and TRBJ1-2, with D hard to call. CDR3 size: 11 residues. With 3 bases removed from V and 8 bases from J, the gap between germline ends came to 8 bases. The V gene's germline CDR1 is SGDLS and CDR2 YYNGEE. DNA of the CDR3: TGTGCCAGCAGCGGGTCACGAGGCTACACCTTC. Its protein is CASSGSRGYTF.

The rearrangement joins TRBV12-3 or TRBV12-4 to TRBJ1-6; D ambiguous. V dropped 5 bases and J dropped 7 bases, with 9 bases sitting between them. CDR3 length: 13 residues. CDR3 sequence (DNA): TGTGCCAGCAGTCCCATTCAGAATTCACCCCTCCACTTT. It specifies CASSPIQNSPLHF.

This chain connects TRBV3-1 (or the pseudogene TRBV3-2) to TRBJ1-6; 10 nucleotides match TRBD1. The V segment lost 1 base and the J segment 7 bases; nucleotides outside the gene matches: 4. The CDR3 contains 16 residues. Germline CDR1 LGHDT, CDR2 YNNKEL (reference sequence). The CDR3 region has the DNA TGTGCCAGCAGCCAAGGACAGGGGGCTTGGAATTCACCCCTCCACTTT. It encodes CASSQGQGAWNSPLHF.

A few counts support this clone. This chain uses TRBV2 with TRBJ2-7, with 7 bases that match TRBD2. CDR1 and CDR2 from the germline V gene are SNHLY and FYNNEI. With V trimmed by 0 bases and J by 2 bases, 4 bases remained unmatched. The CDR3 is 15 amino acids. CDR3 amino acids: CASSEAFGTTYEQYF. Here the CDR3 DNA reads TGTGCCAGCAGTGAAGCGTTCGGGACTACCTACGAGCAGTACTTC.

This chain connects TRBV7-8 to TRBJ2-2; the match to TRBD1 covers 8 bases. V shed 1 base and J 1 base; nucleotides not matched to a gene: 2. CDR3 size: 16 residues. Germline V gene sequence: CDR1 SGHVS, CDR2 FQNEAQ. Here the CDR3 reads CASSLGGTGNTGELFF. CDR3 sequence (DNA): TGTGCCAGCAGCTTAGGGGGGACAGGGAACACCGGGGAGCTGTTTTTT.

This clone was seen once. V and J are TRBV20-1 and TRBJ1-5, with TRBD1 as a possible D gene (5 bases). The V gene lost 3 bases and the J gene lost 4 bases, with 13 bases spanning the gap. This CDR3 is 14 amino acids long. Germline CDR1 and CDR2: DFQATT and SNEGSKA (reference sequence). The CDR3 bases are TGCAGTGCTAGTGAGGTGCAGGGTAATCAGCCCCAGCATTTT. It translates to CSASEVQGNQPQHF.

The chain employs TRBV5-8 and TRBJ1-4; D gene ambiguous. The germline V gene has CDR1 SGHTS and CDR2 YDEGEE. The CDR3 length is 13 residues. Trimming removed 2 bases from V and 6 bases from J, with 8 bases in between. DNA of the CDR3: TGTGCCAGCAGCTTCGACACCTATGAAAAACTGTTTTTT. This gives the protein CASSFDTYEKLFF.

The CDR3 region is CASSPYTGRSYNSPLHF. As DNA, the CDR3 is TGTGCCAGCTCACCATACACAGGGAGGTCCTATAATTCACCCCTCCACTTT. V and J are TRBV18 and TRBJ1-6; perhaps TRBD1 as D (6 bases). The CDR3 runs 17 residues. V was trimmed by 2 bases and J by 1 base, leaving 12 bases between them. CDR1 and CDR2 from the germline V gene are KGHSH and LQKENI.

The J gene is TRBJ2-7, the V gene TRBV4-3; D perhaps matches TRBD1 (5 bases). Trimming cost V 1 base and J 6 bases, with 13 bases left between them. The CDR3 is 14 amino acids. Per the germline V gene, CDR1 is LGHNA and CDR2 is YSLEER. CDR3 sequence reads: CASSQVARGGEQYF. CDR3 bases: TGCGCCAGCAGCCAAGTAGCTAGGGGCGGCGAGCAGTACTTC.

The genes are TRBV5-6 and TRBJ1-1, with 11 bases matching TRBD1. Germline lookup yields CDR1 SGHDT and CDR2 YYEEEE. This CDR3 spans 14 amino acids. V gave up 1 base and J gave up 10 bases; unmatched junction bases: 6. The CDR3 reads CASSLQGQGAVAFF. For the CDR3, the DNA is TGTGCCAGCAGCTTGCAAGGACAGGGGGCAGTAGCTTTCTTT.

The V gene is TRBV7-2, the J gene TRBJ2-1; TRBD1 agrees at 11 bases. The CDR3 consists of 15 residues. Germline V gene lookup returns CDR1 SGHTA and CDR2 FQGNSA. V lost 5 bases and J lost 4; bases outside the gene matches: 4. The CDR3 nucleotides read TGTGCCAGCAGCAACCGGGACAGGGGGTACAATGAGCAGTTCTTC. It translates to CASSNRDRGYNEQFF. The entire variable domain, with the rest obtained from reference TRBV7-2 and TRBJ2-1, is as follows: GAGVSQSPSNKVTEKGKDVELRCDPISGHTALYWYRQSLGQGLEFLIYFQGNSAPDKSGLPSDRFSAERTGGSVSTLTIQRTQQEDSAVYLCASSNRDRGYNEQFFGPGTRLTVL.

V usage is TRBV7-2 and J usage is TRBJ2-5; a weak D match, TRBD1 (7 bases). Trimming removed 3 bases from V and 14 bases from J, with 22 bases in between. The CDR3 extends over 14 amino acids. In germline, CDR1 is SGHTA, CDR2 FQGNSA. The CDR3 nucleotides read TGTGCCAGCAGCTTCCGAGAGGTTGGAGGGGGCCCTTACTTC. It codes for CASSFREVGGGPYF.

This clone was detected only a few times. The chain has TRBV3-1 (or the pseudogene TRBV3-2) and TRBJ1-6; D uncertain. From germline, CDR1 is LGHDT and CDR2 YNNKEL (reference sequence). The CDR3 is 15 amino acids. Trimming removed 4 bases from V and 5 bases from J, with 12 bases in between. The CDR3 region is CASSPSRADNSPLHF. The CDR3, as DNA: TGTGCCAGCAGCCCAAGCCGGGCCGATAATTCACCCCTCCACTTT.

V gene TRBV18 combines with J gene TRBJ2-5; perhaps D is TRBD1 or TRBD2 (5 bases each). Germline CDR1 and CDR2: KGHSH and LQKENI. The V gene lost 8 bases and the J gene lost 1 base, with 17 bases spanning the gap. CDR3 size: 15 residues. This CDR3 is CASTGIRASQETQYF. CDR3 in DNA: TGTGCCAGCACGGGGATCAGGGCTTCCCAAGAGACCCAGTACTTC.

The J gene is TRBJ2-5, the V gene TRBV11-2; 7 nucleotides align to TRBD1. CDR3 size: 13 residues. V shed 5 bases and J 2 bases; nucleotides not matched to a gene: 2. The germline gives CDR1 SGHAT, CDR2 FQNNGV. The DNA for the CDR3 is TGTGCCAGCAGCCAGACAGGGCAAGAGACCCAGTACTTC. Its protein is CASSQTGQETQYF.